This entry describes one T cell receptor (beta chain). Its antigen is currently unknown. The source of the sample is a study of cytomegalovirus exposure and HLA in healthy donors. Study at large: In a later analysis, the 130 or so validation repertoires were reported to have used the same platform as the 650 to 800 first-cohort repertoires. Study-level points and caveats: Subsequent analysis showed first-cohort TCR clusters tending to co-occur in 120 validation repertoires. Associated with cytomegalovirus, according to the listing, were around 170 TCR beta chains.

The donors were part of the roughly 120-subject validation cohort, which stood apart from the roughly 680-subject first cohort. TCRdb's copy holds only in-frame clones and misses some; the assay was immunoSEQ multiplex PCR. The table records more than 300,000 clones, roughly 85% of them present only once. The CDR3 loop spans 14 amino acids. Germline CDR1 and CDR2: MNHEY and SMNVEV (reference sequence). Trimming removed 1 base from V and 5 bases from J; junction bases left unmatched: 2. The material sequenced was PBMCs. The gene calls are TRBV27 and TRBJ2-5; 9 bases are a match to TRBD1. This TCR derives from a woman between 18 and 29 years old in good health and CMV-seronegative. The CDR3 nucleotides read TGTGCCAGCAGTTTATACAGGGGGCTGGAGACCCAGTACTTC. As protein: CASSLYRGLETQYF.